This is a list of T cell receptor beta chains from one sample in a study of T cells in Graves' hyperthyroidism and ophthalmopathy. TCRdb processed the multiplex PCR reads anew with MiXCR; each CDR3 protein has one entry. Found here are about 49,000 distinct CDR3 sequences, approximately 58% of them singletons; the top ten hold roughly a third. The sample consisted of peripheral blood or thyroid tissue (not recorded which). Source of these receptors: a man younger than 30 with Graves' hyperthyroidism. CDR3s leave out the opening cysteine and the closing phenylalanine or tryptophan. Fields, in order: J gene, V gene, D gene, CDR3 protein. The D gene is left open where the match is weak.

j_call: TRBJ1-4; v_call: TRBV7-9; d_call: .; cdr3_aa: ASSPLGGPEKLF
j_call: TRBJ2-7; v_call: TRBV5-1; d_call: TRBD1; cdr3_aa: ASSFGAGGDYEQY
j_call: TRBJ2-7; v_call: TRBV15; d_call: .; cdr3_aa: ATSRGSSGVMYEQY
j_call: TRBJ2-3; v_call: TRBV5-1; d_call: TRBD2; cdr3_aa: ASSSGLAGGTDTQY
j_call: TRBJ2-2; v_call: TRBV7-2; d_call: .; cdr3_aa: ASNIDTGELF
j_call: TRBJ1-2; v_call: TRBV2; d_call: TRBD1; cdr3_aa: ASSSDREGGYT
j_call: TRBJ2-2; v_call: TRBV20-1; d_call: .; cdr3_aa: SARGQATGELF
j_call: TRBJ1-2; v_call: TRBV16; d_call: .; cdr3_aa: ASSQPGTSSYGYT
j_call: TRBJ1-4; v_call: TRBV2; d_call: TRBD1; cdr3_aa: ASSAGTVGELF
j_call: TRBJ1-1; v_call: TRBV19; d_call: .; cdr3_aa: ASMPGLNTEAF
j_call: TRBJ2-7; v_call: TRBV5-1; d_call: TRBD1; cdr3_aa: ASSIGTGRYEQY
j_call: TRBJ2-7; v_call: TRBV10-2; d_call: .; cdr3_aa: ASSAGPGSYEQY
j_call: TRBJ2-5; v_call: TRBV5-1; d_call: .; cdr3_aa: ASSLFQGETQY
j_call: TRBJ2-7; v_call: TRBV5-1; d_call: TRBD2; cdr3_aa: ASRGTTQTYEQY
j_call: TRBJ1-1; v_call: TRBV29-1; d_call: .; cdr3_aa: SVSRLENTEAF
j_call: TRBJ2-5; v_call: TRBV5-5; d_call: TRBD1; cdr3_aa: ASSLAGQGSKTQY
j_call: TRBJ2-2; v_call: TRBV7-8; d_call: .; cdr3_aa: ASSPGVLTGELF
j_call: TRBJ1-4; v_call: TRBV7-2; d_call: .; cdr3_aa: ASSQTGRSNEKLF
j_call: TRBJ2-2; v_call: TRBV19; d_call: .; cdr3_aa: ASSIAGELF
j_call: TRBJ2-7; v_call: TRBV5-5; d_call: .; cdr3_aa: ASSTGRASYEQY
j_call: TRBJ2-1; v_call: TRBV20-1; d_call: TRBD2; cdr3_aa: SAPKGLAGSNRQF
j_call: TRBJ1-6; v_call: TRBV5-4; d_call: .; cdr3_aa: ASMTRSNNSPLH
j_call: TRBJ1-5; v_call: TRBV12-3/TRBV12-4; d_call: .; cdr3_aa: ASRWGQPQH
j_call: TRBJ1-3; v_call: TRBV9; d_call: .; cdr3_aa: ASTAGNTIY
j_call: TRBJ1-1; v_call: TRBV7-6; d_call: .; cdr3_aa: ATRKIGLMNTEAF
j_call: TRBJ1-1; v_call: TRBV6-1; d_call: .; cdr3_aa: ASRGLAEAF
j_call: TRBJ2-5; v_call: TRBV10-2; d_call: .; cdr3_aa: ASSDQGLQETQH
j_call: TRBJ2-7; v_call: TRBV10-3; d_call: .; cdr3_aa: AISATAQTYEQY
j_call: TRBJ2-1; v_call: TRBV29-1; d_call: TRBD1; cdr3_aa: SGGTDYNEQF
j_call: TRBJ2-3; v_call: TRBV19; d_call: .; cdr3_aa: ASSTRLVRSSDTQY
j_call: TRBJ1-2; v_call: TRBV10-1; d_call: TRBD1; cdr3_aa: ASSRDRGHGYT
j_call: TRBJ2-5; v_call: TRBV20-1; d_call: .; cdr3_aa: SARGTETQY
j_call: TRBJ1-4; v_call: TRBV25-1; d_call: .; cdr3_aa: ASSESQGRRDQKLF
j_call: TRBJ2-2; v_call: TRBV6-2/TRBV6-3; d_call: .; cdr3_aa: ASSLGDPGELF
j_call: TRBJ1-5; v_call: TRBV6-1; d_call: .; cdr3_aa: ASSDEGNQPQH
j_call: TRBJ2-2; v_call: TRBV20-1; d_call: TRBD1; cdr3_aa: SARGQEKISNTGELF
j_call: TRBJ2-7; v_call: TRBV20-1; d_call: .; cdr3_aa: SARGGRGPYEQY
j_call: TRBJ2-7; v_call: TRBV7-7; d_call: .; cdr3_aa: AGRGATYEQY
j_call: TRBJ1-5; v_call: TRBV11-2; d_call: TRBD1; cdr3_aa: ASSLGTGVGQPQH
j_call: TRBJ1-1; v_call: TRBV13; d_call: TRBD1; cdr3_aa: ASSRMGQTLEAF
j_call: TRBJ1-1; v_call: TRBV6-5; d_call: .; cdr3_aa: ASSYGGRGTEAF
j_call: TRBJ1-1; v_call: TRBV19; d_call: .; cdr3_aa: ASGTRLTEAF
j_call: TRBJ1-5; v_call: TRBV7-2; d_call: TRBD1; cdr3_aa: ASSHRGTVPSNQPQH
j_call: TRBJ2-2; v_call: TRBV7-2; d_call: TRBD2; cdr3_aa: ASSLVSSGLNTGELF
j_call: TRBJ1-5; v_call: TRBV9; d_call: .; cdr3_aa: ASSPSGRGGQPQH
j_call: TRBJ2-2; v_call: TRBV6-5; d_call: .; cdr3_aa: ASSYSIVRAGTGELF
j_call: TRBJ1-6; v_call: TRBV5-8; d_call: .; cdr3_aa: ASSFGYNSPLH
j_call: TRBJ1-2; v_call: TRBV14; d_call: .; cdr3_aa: ASSQAHTAYGYT
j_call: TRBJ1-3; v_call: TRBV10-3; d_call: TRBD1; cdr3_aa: AIRPGQGASGNTIY
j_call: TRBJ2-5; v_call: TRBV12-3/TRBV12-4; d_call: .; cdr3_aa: AISESSPQTQY
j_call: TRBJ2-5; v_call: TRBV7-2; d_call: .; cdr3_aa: ASSLVVGGGLLQETQY
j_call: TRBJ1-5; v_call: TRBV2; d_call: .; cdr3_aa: ASSGTGRTNQPQH
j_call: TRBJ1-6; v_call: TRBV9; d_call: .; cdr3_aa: ASSVGEGISDSPLH
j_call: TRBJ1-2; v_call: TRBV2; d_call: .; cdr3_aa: ASSPRTTRRHGYT
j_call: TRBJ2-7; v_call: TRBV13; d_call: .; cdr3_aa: ASSLRWREQY
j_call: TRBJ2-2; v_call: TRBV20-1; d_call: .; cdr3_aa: SARAISTGELF
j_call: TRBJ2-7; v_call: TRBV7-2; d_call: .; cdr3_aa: ASSLAIGSSYEQY